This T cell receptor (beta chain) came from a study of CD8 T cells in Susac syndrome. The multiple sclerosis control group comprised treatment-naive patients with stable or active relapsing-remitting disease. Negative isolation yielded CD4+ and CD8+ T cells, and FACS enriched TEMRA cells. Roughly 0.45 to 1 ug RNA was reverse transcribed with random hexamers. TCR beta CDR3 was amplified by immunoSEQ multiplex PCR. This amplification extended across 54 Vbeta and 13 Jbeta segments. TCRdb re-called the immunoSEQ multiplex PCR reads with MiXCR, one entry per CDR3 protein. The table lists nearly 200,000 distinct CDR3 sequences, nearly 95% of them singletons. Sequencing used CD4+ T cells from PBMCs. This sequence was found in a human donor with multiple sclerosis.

The DNA for the CDR3 is TGTGCCACCAGCATGGACAGGGAGAACTATGGCTACACCTTC. Amino acid sequence: CATSMDRENYGYTF. The chain uses TRBV15 and TRBJ1-2; 8 bases fit TRBD1. Germline assignment: CDR1 LNHNV and CDR2 YYDKDF (reference sequence). This CDR3 is 14 amino acids long. Germline trimming cut 4 bases from V and 2 bases from J; bases unmatched to any gene: 3.